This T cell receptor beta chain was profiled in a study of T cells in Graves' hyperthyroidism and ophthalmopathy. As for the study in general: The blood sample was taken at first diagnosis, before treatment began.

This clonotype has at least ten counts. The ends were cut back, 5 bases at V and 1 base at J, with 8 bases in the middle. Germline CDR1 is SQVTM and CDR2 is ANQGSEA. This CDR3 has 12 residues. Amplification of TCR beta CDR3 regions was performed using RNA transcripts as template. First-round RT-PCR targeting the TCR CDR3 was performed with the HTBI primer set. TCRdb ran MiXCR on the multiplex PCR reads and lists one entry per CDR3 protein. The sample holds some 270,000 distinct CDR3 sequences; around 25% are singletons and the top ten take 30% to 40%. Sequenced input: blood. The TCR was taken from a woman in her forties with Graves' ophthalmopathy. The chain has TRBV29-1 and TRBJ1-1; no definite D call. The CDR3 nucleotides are TGCAGCGTTCAATACGAGAACACTGAAGCTTTCTTT. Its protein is CSVQYENTEAFF.